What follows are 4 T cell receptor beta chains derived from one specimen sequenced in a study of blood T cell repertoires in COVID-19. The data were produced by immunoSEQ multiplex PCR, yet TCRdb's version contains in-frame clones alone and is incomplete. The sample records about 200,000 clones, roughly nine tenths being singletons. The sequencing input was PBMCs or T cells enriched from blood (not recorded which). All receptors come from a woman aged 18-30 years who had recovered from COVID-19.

Here the CDR3 reads CASSLGSGQGEETQYF. DNA of the CDR3: TGTGCCAGCAGCTTAGGATCGGGACAGGGAGAAGAGACCCAGTACTTC. J is TRBJ2-5 and V is TRBV11-3, with 9 bases matching TRBD1. With V trimmed by 1 base and J by 3 bases, 6 bases remained unmatched. This CDR3 spans 16 amino acids. Germline values: CDR1 SGHNT, CDR2 YENEEA.

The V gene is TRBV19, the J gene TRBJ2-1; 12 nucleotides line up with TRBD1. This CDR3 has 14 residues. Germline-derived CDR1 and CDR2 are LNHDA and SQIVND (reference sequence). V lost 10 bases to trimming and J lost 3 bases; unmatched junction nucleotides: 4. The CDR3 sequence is CATGTGGLYNEQFF. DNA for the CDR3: TGTGCCACCGGGACAGGGGGCCTCTACAATGAGCAGTTCTTC.

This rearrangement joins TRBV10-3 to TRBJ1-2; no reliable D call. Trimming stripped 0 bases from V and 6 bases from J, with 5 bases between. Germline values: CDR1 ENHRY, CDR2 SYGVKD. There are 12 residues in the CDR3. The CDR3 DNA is TGTGCCATCAGTGAGTCCGGGAATGGCTACACCTTC. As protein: CAISESGNGYTF.

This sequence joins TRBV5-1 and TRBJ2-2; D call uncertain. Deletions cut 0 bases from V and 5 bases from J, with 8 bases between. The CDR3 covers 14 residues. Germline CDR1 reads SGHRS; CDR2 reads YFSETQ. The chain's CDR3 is CASSLGQITGELFF. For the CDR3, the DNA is TGCGCCAGCAGCTTGGGTCAGATTACCGGGGAGCTGTTTTTT.